One and the same sample provided the 9 T cell receptor beta chains below, sequenced in a study of blood T cell repertoires in COVID-19 (dated by TCRdb to 2020 to 2022). Libraries were prepared through the immunoSEQ multiplex PCR assay. The immuneACCESS repertoire file appears here via TCRdb, limited to in-frame rearrangements. These files lack a portion of the clones; in checked studies, under half of the deficit traces to unresolved V genes, and the cause of the others is not known. This sample comprises approximately 200,000 clones, 75% to 90% of them detected only once. The top ten clones comprise 2.1% of the sample. The sequenced material came from peripheral blood. These receptors were taken from a man between 65 and 85 years old with active or convalescent COVID-19.

The genes are TRBV6-1 and TRBJ2-6, with D perhaps TRBD2 (6 bases). Germline-derived CDR1 and CDR2 are MNHNS and SASEGT. Trimming shortened V by 7 bases and J by 4 bases, and 14 bases separated the two germline ends. The CDR3 runs 15 residues. This chain's CDR3 is CASTRWGVGANVLTF. CDR3 nucleotide sequence: TGTGCCAGCACCCGATGGGGGGTCGGGGCCAACGTCCTGACTTTC.

Many counts were recorded for this clone. This rearrangement joins TRBV7-9 to TRBJ1-2; 7 nucleotides line up with TRBD1. Germline trimming cut 6 bases from V and 8 bases from J; bases unmatched to any gene: 9. Germline assignment: CDR1 SEHNR and CDR2 FQNEAQ (reference sequence). The CDR3 consists of 13 residues. The CDR3 here is CASRLQGEWGYTF. The CDR3 DNA reads as TGTGCCAGCAGGCTGCAGGGGGAGTGGGGCTACACCTTC. Combining the CDR3 with reference TRBV7-9 and TRBJ1-2 gives the whole variable domain DTGVSQNPRHKITKRGQNVTFRCDPISEHNRLYWYRQTLGQGPEFLTYFQNEAQLEKSRLLSDRFSAERPKGSFSTLEIQRTEQGDSAMYLCASRLQGEWGYTFGSGTRLTVV.

This rearrangement joins TRBV28 to TRBJ1-4, with 8 bases matching TRBD1. Germline V gene sequence: CDR1 MDHEN, CDR2 SYDVKM. V lost 5 bases and J lost 4; bases outside the gene matches: 6. The CDR3 is made up of 15 amino acids. The CDR3 nucleotides are TGTGCCAGCAGTCACCAGGGGGCTTATAATGAAAAACTGTTTTTT. This translates into CASSHQGAYNEKLFF.

V and J are TRBV6-2 or TRBV6-3 and TRBJ2-6; 9 bases map to TRBD1. Germline V gene data show CDR1 as MNHEY and CDR2 as SVGEGT. J was trimmed by 1 base and V by 6 bases; bases with no gene match: 10. The CDR3 has 18 amino acids. CDR3 region: CASSSGTGSVSGANVLTF. CDR3 coding DNA: TGTGCCAGCAGCAGCGGGACAGGGTCTGTGTCTGGGGCCAACGTCCTGACTTTC.

This clone has only one observation. CDR3 protein: CASSPDRGYSYEQFF. The DNA for the CDR3 is TGTGCCAGCAGCCCAGACAGGGGCTATTCCTATGAGCAGTTCTTC. V usage is TRBV11-2 and J usage is TRBJ2-1, with 8 positions matching TRBD1. With 5 bases clipped from V and 8 bases from J, the junction kept 11 bases outside the gene matches. This CDR3 has 15 residues. Germline assignment: CDR1 SGHAT and CDR2 FQNNGV.

The chain joins TRBV27 to TRBJ2-7; 8 positions match TRBD1. Trimming removed 5 bases from V and 4 bases from J; junction bases left unmatched: 7. The CDR3 is 14 amino acids. Per the germline V gene, CDR1 is MNHEY and CDR2 is SMNVEV (reference sequence). CDR3 protein: CASSPLYRGYEQYF. The CDR3 coding sequence is TGTGCCAGCAGTCCCCTTTACAGGGGGTACGAGCAGTACTTC.

The rearrangement uses TRBV10-3 and TRBJ1-2, with 8 bases matching TRBD1. Germline values: CDR1 ENHRY, CDR2 SYGVKD. The CDR3 covers 15 residues. V lost 1 base to trimming and J lost 5 bases; unmatched junction nucleotides: 6. Written as DNA, the CDR3 is TGTGCCATCAGTGAGTTGACAGGGGCTCAATATGGCTACACCTTC. It translates to CAISELTGAQYGYTF.

V usage is TRBV15 and J usage is TRBJ2-7, with a weak D call TRBD2 (5 bases). V gave up 0 bases and J gave up 0 bases, with 6 bases separating them. This CDR3 contains 14 residues. The germline CDR1 and CDR2 sequences are LNHNV and YYDKDF (reference sequence). The CDR3 bases are TGTGCCACCAGCAGAGAAGGGAGCTCCTACGAGCAGTACTTC. Translated: CATSREGSSYEQYF.

This sequence joins TRBV2 and TRBJ2-7; the D gene is possibly TRBD1 (6 bases). The V gene's germline CDR1 is SNHLY and CDR2 FYNNEI. This CDR3 spans 16 amino acids. V was pared by 6 bases and J by 0 bases, with 18 bases between. CDR3 sequence: CASRGFRQVFSYEQYF. DNA of the CDR3: TGTGCCAGCAGGGGGTTTAGACAGGTCTTCTCCTACGAGCAGTACTTC.